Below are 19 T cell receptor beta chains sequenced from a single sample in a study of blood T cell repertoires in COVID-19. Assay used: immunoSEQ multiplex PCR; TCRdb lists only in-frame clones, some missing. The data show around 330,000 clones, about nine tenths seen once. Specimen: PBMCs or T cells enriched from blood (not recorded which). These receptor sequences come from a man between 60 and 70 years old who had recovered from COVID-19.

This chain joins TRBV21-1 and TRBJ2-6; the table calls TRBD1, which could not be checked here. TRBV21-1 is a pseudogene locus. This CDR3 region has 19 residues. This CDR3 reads CASTQPNRDAHSGANVLTF. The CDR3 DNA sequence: TGTGCCAGCACCCAACCGAACAGGGACGCTCACTCTGGGGCCAACGTCCTGACTTTC.

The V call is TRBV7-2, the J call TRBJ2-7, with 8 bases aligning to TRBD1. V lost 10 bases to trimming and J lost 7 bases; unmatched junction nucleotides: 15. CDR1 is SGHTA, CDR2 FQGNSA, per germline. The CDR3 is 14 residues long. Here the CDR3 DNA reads TGTGCCATCGAGCCCAAGTCAGGGGGCTGGGAGCAGTACTTC. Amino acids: CAIEPKSGGWEQYF.

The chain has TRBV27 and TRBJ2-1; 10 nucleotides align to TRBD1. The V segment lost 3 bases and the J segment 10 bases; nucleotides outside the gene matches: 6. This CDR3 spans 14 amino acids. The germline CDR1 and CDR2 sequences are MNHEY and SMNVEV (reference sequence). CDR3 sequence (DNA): TGTGCCAGCAGTTTTGGGACAGGGGAATACGAGCAGTTCTTC. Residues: CASSFGTGEYEQFF.

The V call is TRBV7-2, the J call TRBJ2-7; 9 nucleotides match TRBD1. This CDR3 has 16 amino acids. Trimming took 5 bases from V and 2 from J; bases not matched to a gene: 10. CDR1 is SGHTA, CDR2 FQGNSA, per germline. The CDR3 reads CASSGRTGEDAYEQYF. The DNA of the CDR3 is TGTGCCAGCAGCGGCCGGACAGGGGAAGATGCCTACGAGCAGTACTTC. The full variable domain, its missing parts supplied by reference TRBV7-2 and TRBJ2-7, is GAGVSQSPSNKVTEKGKDVELRCDPISGHTALYWYRQSLGQGLEFLIYFQGNSAPDKSGLPSDRFSAERTGGSVSTLTIQRTQQEDSAVYLCASSGRTGEDAYEQYFGPGTRLTVT.

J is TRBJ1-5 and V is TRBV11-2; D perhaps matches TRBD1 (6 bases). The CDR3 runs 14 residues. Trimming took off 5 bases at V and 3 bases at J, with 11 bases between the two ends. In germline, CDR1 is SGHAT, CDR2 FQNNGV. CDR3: CASSRGLDNQPQHF. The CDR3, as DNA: TGTGCCAGCAGCAGGGGGTTGGACAATCAGCCCCAGCATTTT.

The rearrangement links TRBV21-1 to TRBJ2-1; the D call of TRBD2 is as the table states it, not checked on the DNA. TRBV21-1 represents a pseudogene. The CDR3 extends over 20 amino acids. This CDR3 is CASSKATPGLAGGDANEQFF. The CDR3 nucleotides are TGTGCCAGCAGCAAAGCGACCCCCGGACTAGCGGGGGGTGATGCCAATGAGCAGTTCTTC.

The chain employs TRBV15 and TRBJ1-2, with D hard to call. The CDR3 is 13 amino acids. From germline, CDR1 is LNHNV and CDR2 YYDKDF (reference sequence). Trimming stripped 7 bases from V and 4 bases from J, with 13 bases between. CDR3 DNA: TGTGCCACCACAAATTGGGCCTCCTATGGCTACACCTTC. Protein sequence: CATTNWASYGYTF.

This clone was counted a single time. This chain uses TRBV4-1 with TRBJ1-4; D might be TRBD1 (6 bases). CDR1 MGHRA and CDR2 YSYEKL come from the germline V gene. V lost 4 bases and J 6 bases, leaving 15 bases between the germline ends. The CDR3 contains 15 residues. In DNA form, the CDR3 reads TGCGCCAGCAGCCCCCAGGGGATGGTGTATGAAAAACTGTTTTTT. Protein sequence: CASSPQGMVYEKLFF.

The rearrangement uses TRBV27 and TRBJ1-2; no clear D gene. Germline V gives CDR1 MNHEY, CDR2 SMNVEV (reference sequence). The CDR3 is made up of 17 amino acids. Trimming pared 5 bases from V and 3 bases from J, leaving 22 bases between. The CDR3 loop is CASSPRPLGSLDYGYTF. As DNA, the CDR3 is TGTGCCAGCAGTCCCCGGCCGCTCGGGTCCCTGGACTATGGCTACACCTTC.

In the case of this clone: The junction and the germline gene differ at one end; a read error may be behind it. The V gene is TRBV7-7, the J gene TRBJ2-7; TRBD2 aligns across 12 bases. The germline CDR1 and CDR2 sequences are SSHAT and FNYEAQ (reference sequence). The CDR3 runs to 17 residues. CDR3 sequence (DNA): TGTGCTAGCAGCTTGTTACGCGGGACTAGCGGGTCCTACGAGCAGTACTTC. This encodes CASSLLRGTSGSYEQYF.

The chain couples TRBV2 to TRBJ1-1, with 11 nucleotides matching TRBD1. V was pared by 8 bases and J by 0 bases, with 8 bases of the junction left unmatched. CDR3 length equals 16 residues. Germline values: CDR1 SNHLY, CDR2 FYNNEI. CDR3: CASGRTGGSMNTEAFF. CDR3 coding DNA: TGTGCCAGCGGAAGGACAGGGGGCTCCATGAACACTGAAGCTTTCTTT.

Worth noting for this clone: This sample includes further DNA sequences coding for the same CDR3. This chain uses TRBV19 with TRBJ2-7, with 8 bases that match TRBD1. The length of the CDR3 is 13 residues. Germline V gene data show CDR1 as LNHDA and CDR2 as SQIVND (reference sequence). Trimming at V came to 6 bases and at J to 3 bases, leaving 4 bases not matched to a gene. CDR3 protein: CASSRDRSYEQYF. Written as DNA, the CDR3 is TGTGCCAGTAGCCGGGACAGGAGCTACGAGCAGTACTTC.

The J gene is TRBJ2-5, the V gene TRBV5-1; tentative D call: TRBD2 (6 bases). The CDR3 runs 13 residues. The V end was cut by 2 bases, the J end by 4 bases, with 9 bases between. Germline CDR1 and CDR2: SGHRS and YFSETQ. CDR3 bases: TGCGCCAGCAGCTTCGGGGGAGGAGAGACCCAGTACTTC. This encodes CASSFGGGETQYF.

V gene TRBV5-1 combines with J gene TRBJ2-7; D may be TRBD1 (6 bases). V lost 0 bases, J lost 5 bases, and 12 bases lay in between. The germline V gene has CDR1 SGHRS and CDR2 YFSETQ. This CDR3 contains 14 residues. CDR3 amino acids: CASSLGTVGNEQYF. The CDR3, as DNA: TGCGCCAGCAGCTTGGGGACAGTCGGGAACGAGCAGTACTTC. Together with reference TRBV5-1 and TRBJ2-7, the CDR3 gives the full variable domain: KAGVTQTPRYLIKTRGQQVTLSCSPISGHRSVSWYQQTPGQGLQFLFEYFSETQRNKGNFPGRFSGRQFSNSRSEMNVSTLELGDSALYLCASSLGTVGNEQYFGPGTRLTVT.

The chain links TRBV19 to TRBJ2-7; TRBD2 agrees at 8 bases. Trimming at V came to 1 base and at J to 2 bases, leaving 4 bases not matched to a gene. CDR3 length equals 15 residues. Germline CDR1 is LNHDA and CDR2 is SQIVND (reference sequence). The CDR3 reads CASSIGYGRAYEQYF. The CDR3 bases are TGTGCCAGTAGTATAGGGTACGGGAGGGCCTACGAGCAGTACTTC.

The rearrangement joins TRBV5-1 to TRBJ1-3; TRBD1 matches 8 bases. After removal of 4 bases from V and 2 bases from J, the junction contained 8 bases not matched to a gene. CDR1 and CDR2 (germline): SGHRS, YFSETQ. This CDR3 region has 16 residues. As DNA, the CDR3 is TGCGCCAGCAGCGTAAGCACGACAGGGGCTGGAAACACCATATATTTT. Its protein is CASSVSTTGAGNTIYF.

The CDR3 loop reads CASSLEGGEAYEQYF. CDR3 DNA: TGTGCCAGCAGCTTAGAAGGGGGGGAAGCCTACGAGCAGTACTTC. This chain joins TRBV11-2 and TRBJ2-7; tentatively, D is TRBD2 (7 bases). CDR1 and CDR2 from the germline V gene are SGHAT and FQNNGV. The CDR3 has 15 residues. V gave up 0 bases and J gave up 2 bases, with 11 bases separating them. The full variable domain, in which reference TRBV11-2 and TRBJ2-7 provide the parts outside the CDR3, is EAGVAQSPRYKIIEKRQSVAFWCNPISGHATLYWYQQILGQGPKLLIQFQNNGVVDDSQLPKDRFSAERLKGVDSTLKIQPAKLEDSAVYLCASSLEGGEAYEQYFGPGTRLTVT.

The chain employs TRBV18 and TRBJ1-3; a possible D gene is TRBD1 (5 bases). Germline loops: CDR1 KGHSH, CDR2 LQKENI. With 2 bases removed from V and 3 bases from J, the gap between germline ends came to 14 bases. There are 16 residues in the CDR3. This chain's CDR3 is CASSPTSDSNGNTIYF. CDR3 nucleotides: TGTGCCAGCTCACCAACCTCAGACAGTAATGGAAACACCATATATTTT.

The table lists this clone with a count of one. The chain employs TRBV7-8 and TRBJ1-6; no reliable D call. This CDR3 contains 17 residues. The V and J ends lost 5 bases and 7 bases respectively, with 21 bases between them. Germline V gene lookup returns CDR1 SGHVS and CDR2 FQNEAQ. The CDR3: CASSHPWRARENSPLHF. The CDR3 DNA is TGTGCCAGCAGCCATCCTTGGCGGGCCAGAGAGAATTCACCCCTCCACTTT.